This T cell receptor (beta chain) was sequenced in a study of metastatic and nonmetastatic thyroid tumors. V shed 5 bases and J 5 bases; nucleotides not matched to a gene: 12. CDR1 is MDHEN, CDR2 SYDVKM, per germline. CDR3 size: 17 residues. This clone rates as large. TCRdb reprocessed the PCR reads via MiXCR. This sample has about 15,000 clones; 3.7% occur once, and the top ten carry 23%. All patients were untreated before thyroid surgery. This receptor was obtained from a female donor with papillary thyroid cancer or a benign thyroid nodule (not recorded which). Some clones in this sample may be carry-over from other donors' samples. Sequencing used tumor tissue. The chain is built from TRBV28 and TRBJ2-1, with 10 bases matching TRBD2. CDR3 amino acids: CASSHPKAGGPDNEQFF. CDR3 DNA: TGTGCCAGCAGTCATCCCAAAGCGGGAGGGCCCGACAATGAGCAGTTCTTC.